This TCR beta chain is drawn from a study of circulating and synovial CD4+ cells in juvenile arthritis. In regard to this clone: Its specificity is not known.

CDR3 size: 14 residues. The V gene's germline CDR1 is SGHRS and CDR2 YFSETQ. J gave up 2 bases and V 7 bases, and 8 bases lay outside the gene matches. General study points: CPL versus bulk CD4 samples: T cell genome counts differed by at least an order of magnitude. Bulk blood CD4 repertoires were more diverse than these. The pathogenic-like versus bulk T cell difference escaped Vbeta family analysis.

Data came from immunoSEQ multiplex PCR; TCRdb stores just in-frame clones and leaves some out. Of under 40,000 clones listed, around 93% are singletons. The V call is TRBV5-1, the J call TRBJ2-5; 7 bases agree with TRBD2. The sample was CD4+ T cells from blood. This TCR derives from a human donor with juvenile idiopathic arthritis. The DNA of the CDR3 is TGCGCCAGCGGGGCGGGAGTGTCACAAGAGACCCAGTACTTC. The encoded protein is CASGAGVSQETQYF.